Below, 13 T cell receptor beta chains from the same sample are listed, as sequenced in a study of CD4 and CD8 cells across lung adenocarcinoma regions. TCRdb passed the PCR reads through MiXCR, listing each CDR3 protein once. This sample has 9,500 to 15,000 distinct CDR3 sequences, with 40% to 50% found just once. Source material: CD8+ T cells from the margin of a lung tumor. These TCRs come from a female donor with lung adenocarcinoma. The CD4 and CD8 labels of this study may be unreliable.

The chain joins TRBV6-2 or TRBV6-3 to TRBJ1-2; tentative D call: TRBD1 (6 bases). Germline V gene data show CDR1 as MNHEY and CDR2 as SVGEGT. This CDR3 has 11 residues. The V gene lost 10 bases and the J gene lost 8 bases, with 14 bases spanning the gap. The CDR3 loop reads CATEQGRGYTF. In DNA form, the CDR3 reads TGTGCCACGGAGCAGGGGAGAGGCTACACCTTC.

About this clonotype: The junction differs from germline at one of its ends, possibly a read error. V is TRBV10-3 and J is TRBJ2-5, with TRBD2 identical over 7 bases. CDR3 length: 15 amino acids. Germline V gives CDR1 ENHRY, CDR2 SYGVKD. CDR3 protein: CGGGHAAGDLETQYF. CDR3 DNA: TGTGGCGGGGGTCACGCGGCCGGGGACTTAGAGACGCAGTATTTC.

The sample holds a few counts of this clonotype. The chain carries TRBV7-2 and TRBJ1-4; 8 bases align to TRBD1. V shed 6 bases and J 4 bases; nucleotides not matched to a gene: 4. The CDR3 is made up of 14 amino acids. The germline CDR1 and CDR2 sequences are SGHTA and FQGNSA. The CDR3 DNA reads TGTGCCAGCAGTTGGACAGGGATTAATGAAAAACTGTTTTTT. Encoded protein: CASSWTGINEKLFF. The full variable domain, completed using reference TRBV7-2 and TRBJ1-4, is GAGVSQSPSNKVTEKGKDVELRCDPISGHTALYWYRQSLGQGLEFLIYFQGNSAPDKSGLPSDRFSAERTGGSVSTLTIQRTQQEDSAVYLCASSWTGINEKLFFGSGTQLSVL.

This clonotype was found many times. The chain carries TRBV27 and TRBJ2-1; 7 bases are a match to TRBD2. Matching the DNA end better, TRBJ2-7 makes the J call doubtful. This CDR3 spans 15 amino acids. Per the germline V gene, CDR1 is MNHEY and CDR2 is SMNVEV (reference sequence). The CDR3: CASSGLGGIDNEQYF. For the CDR3, the DNA is TGTGCCAGCAGTGGCCTCGGGGGGATTGACAATGAGCAGTACTTC.

In regard to this clonotype: One end of the junction fails to match germline, which may point to a read error. CDR3 loop: CAGSGLPSTETQYF. The CDR3 DNA is TGCGCCGGCAGTGGGTTACCTAGCACAGAGACGCAGTATTTT. This chain joins TRBV10-1 and TRBJ2-3, with D tentatively TRBD2 (5 bases). Germline assignment: CDR1 WNHNN and CDR2 SYGVQD (reference sequence). CDR3 length equals 14 residues.

The table lists this clonotype with a few counts. This clone may be a read error of a much larger clone one base away. V gene TRBV6-5 combines with J gene TRBJ2-1, with 9 nucleotides matching TRBD1. Trimming at V came to 2 bases and at J to 10 bases, leaving 9 bases not matched to a gene. Germline values: CDR1 MNHEY, CDR2 SVGAGI. The CDR3 sequence is 15 residues long. The CDR3 is CASSYTGQGPYEQFF. The CDR3, as DNA: TGTGCCAGCAGTTACACCGGACAGGGGCCCTACGAGCAGTTCTTC.

The chain joins TRBV10-1 to TRBJ2-3, with D uncertain. CDR3 length: 12 residues. CDR1 is WNHNN and CDR2 is SYGVQD in the germline V gene (reference sequence). The V end was cut by 7 bases, the J end by 9 bases, with 14 bases between. The CDR3 sequence: CASTGASETQYF. CDR3 sequence (DNA): TGCGCCAGCACGGGCGCGTCCGAGACGCAGTATTTT.

The table lists this clonotype with a count of one. V usage is TRBV5-1 and J usage is TRBJ2-3; the match to TRBD2 covers 7 bases. Germline-derived CDR1 and CDR2 are SGHRS and YFSETQ. The CDR3 runs to 16 residues. V shed 4 bases and J 5 bases; nucleotides not matched to a gene: 13. CDR3: CASSPTEREVVDTQYF. The DNA of the CDR3 is TGCGCCAGCAGCCCGACGGAGCGGGAAGTAGTAGATACGCAGTATTTT.

The V gene is TRBV20-1, the J gene TRBJ2-3; D is ambiguous. In germline, CDR1 is DFQATT, CDR2 SNEGSKA (reference sequence). Between the trimmed V and J ends, which lost 5 bases and 3 bases, there was a span of 21 bases. This CDR3 contains 16 residues. This chain's CDR3 is CSARTLGKGRTDTQYF. Written as DNA, the CDR3 is TGCAGTGCTCGGACCCTTGGGAAGGGTCGGACAGATACGCAGTATTTT.

There are a few counts of this clonotype. The CDR3 nucleotides read TGTGCCTGGGGACGGTATTACGAGCAGTACTTC. It specifies CAWGRYYEQYF. The V call is TRBV30, the J call TRBJ2-1; D unresolved. The DNA end favors TRBJ2-7, so the J call may be wrong. Germline lookup yields CDR1 GTSNPN and CDR2 SVGIG (reference sequence). There are 11 residues in the CDR3.

This sequence joins TRBV6-1 and TRBJ2-4, with 10 bases identical to TRBD2. Unmatched junction bases numbered 14, after V lost 5 bases and J lost 13 bases. The CDR3 loop spans 15 amino acids. Germline-derived CDR1 and CDR2 are MNHNS and SASEGT. CDR3 sequence: CASSPSGGAQNMQYF. The CDR3 nucleotides are TGTGCCAGCAGTCCGAGCGGGGGGGCCCAAAATATGCAGTACTTC.

This clonotype came up many times. V and J are TRBV6-5 and TRBJ2-4, with TRBD1 matching 7 bases. Germline CDR1 MNHEY, CDR2 SVGAGI. V trimming: 4 bases; J trimming: 5 bases; junction bases outside the gene matches: 2. The CDR3 spans 13 residues. CDR3 amino acids: CASSWDRQNIQYF. As DNA, the CDR3 is TGTGCCAGCAGTTGGGACAGACAAAACATTCAGTACTTC.

This chain links TRBV20-1 with TRBJ2-3; maybe TRBD2 (5 bases). Trimming removed 2 bases from V and 6 bases from J, with 9 bases in between. The germline gives CDR1 DFQATT, CDR2 SNEGSKA (reference sequence). The CDR3 spans 12 residues. For the CDR3, the DNA is TGCAGTGCTAGACTACCGGGGGATACGCAGTATTTT. Translated: CSARLPGDTQYF.